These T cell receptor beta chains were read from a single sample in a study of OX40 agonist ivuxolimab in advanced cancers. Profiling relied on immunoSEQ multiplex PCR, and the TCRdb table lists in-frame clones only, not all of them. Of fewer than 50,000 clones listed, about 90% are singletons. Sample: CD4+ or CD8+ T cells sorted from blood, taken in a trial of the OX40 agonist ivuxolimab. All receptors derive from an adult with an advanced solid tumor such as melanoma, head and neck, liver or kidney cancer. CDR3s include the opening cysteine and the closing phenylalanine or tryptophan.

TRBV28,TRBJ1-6,CASSFVGLILHF
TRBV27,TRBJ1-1,CASSFGASAEAFF
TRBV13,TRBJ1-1,CASSLTVNTEAFF
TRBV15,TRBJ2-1,CATSRPLTRSDNEQFF
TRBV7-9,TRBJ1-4,CASSGTGGGNEKLFF
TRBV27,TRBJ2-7,CASSLKGWSRYEQYF
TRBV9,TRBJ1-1,CASSVEVNTEAFF
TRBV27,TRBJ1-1,CASAPRALSRAEAFF
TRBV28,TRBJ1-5,CASSFGGNQPQHF
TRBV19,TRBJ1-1,CASSLLSGGNTEAFF
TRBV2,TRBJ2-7,CASRWTSGRHEQYF
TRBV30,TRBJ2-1,CAWSSGREINEQFF
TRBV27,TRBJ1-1,CASSLWAEPRAEAFF
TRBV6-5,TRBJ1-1,CASSLGQMNTEAFF
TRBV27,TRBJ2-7,CASSLGGVSYEQYF
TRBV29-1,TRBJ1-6,CSVRDDNSPLHF
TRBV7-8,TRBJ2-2,CASSHSPQGYTGELFF
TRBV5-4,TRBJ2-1,CASSPSGVNEQFF
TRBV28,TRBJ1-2,CASTPGRGTNYGYTF
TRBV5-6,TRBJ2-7,CASSLQGGSPYEQYF
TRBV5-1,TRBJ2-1,CASSLYPGTGFNEQFF
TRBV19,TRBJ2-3,CASRDGGQNTQYF
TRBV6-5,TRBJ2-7,CASSYEGTYEQYF
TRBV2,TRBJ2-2,CASRGTSGSHGELFF
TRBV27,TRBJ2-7,CASSSAGTGYYEQYF
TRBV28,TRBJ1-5,CASSLRGGQPQHF
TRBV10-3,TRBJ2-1,CAISSAYNEQFF
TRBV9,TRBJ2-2,CASSVGASGELFF
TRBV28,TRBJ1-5,CASSWTMGNQPQHF
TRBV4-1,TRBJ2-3,CASSQKSLAVLTDTQYF
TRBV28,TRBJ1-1,CASSLKSEAFF
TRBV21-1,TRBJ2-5,CASSKPGHLGETQYF
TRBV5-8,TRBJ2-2,CASSYYRVTGELFF
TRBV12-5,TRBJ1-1,CASGFSASNTEAFF
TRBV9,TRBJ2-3,CASSTTSGRSGDTQYF
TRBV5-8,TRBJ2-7,CASSLETLAPHEQYF
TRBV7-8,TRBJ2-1,CASSFTRSDNEQFF
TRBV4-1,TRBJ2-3,CASSWPGTSGSMTDTQYF
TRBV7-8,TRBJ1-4,CASSEKQGRREKLFF
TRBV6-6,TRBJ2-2,CASVGTGELFF
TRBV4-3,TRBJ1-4,CASSQDFRGGEEKLFF
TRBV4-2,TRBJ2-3,CASSPSFGTDTQYF
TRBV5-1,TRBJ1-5,CANPRQGTREPQHF
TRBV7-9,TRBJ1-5,CASTTAGNQPQHF
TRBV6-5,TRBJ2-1,CASSSTNEQFF